A selection of T cell receptor beta chains follows, all from one sample in a study of human T cells and chemical hapten exposure. TCRdb recomputed calls from the RACE reads with MiXCR, one row per CDR3 protein. This table has roughly 75,000 distinct CDR3 sequences, 8.5% to 9.5% appearing once. The sample comprised whole blood. All receptors derive from a female donor in good health. Some clones in this sample may be carry-over from other donors' samples. The CDR3 runs from the conserved cysteine through the conserved F or W.

v_gene	j_gene	CDR3aa
TRBV18	TRBJ2-3	CASSPTGDTLVDTQYF
TRBV11-1	TRBJ2-7	CASSLNRGMVSYEQYF
TRBV5-4	TRBJ2-3	CASSRDIVDTQYF
TRBV14	TRBJ1-3	CASSQVRVLPGNTIYF
TRBV7-9	TRBJ1-4	CASSRSGGPNEKLFF
TRBV5-1	TRBJ1-4	CASSLEGQPRHATNEKLFF
TRBV19	TRBJ1-5	CASSIRLSENQPQHF
TRBV7-2	TRBJ1-5	CASSPGGRSYQPQHF
TRBV5-6	TRBJ1-4	CASSLGRTTNEKLFF
TRBV11-2	TRBJ1-3	CASSKDRTGNTIYF
TRBV7-2	TRBJ1-1	CASSRDRRNTEAFF
TRBV29-1	TRBJ1-2	CSVARDRGYGYTF
TRBV7-2	TRBJ2-3	CASSRWTSGGEDTQYF
TRBV12-3/TRBV12-4	TRBJ1-6	CASSYSLESPLHF
TRBV6-5	TRBJ1-5	CASQRNFTPNQPQHF
TRBV6-6	TRBJ2-5	CASSYANRPGYQETQYF
TRBV20-1	TRBJ2-3	CSARGRELWVTDTQYF
TRBV6-2/TRBV6-3	TRBJ1-1	CASSQRAPEAFF
TRBV6-2/TRBV6-3	TRBJ2-1	CASSYSSGTATNGQFF
TRBV5-1	TRBJ2-3	CASSLGLPYTDTQYF